Listed below are T cell receptor beta chains from one sample, sequenced in a study of T cells in Graves' hyperthyroidism and ophthalmopathy. TCRdb processed the multiplex PCR reads anew with MiXCR; each CDR3 protein has one entry. Of approximately 590,000 distinct CDR3 sequences in the sample, around a sixth were seen once. The sequenced sample was blood. These TCRs come from a woman aged 25 to 39 with Graves' hyperthyroidism. CDR3s include the opening cysteine and the closing phenylalanine or tryptophan. A D gene is named only where the DNA matches it firmly. Part of the rows lack a size; the others show once, few, many or a class for expanded clones.

clone_size	v_call	d_call	j_call	cdr3_aa	cdr3_nt
-	TRBV27	TRBD2	TRBJ2-4	CASSLASGGAKNIQYF	TGTGCCAGCAGTTTAGCTAGCGGGGGAGCCAAAAACATTCAGTACTTC
few	TRBV7-2	-	TRBJ1-3	CASTTTSPTSGNTIYF	TGTGCCAGCACCACCACATCACCCACGAGTGGAAACACCATATATTTT
few	TRBV29-1	TRBD1	TRBJ2-3	CSVRTSDRGKYF	TGCAGCGTTCGCACCTCGGACAGGGGAAAGTATTTT
few	TRBV6-6	TRBD2	TRBJ2-1	CASSYSRGTSGYNEQFF	TGTGCCAGCAGTTACTCGCGGGGGACTAGCGGCTACAATGAGCAGTTCTTC
many	TRBV20-1	-	TRBJ1-1	CSAPEEGSYTEAFF	TGCAGTGCCCCCGAGGAGGGGTCGTACACTGAAGCTTTCTTT
many	TRBV3-1	-	TRBJ2-3	CASSQDISGDTQYF	TGTGCCAGCAGCCAAGATATTTCGGGAGATACGCAGTATTTT
many	TRBV27	TRBD1	TRBJ2-3	CASSLQGAQYTDTQYF	TGTGCCAGCAGTTTACAGGGGGCGCAGTACACAGATACGCAGTATTTT
-	TRBV24-1	-	TRBJ2-4	CARMGIRIQYF	TGTGCCAGGATGGGCATCCGCATTCAGTACTTC
-	TRBV29-1	-	TRBJ1-1	CSARGPEAFF	TGCAGCGCTCGGGGACCCGAAGCTTTCTTT
many	TRBV6-6	TRBD2	TRBJ2-1	CASSYSMLAGGPDEQFF	TGTGCCAGCAGTTACTCGATGCTAGCGGGAGGGCCGGATGAGCAGTTCTTC
many	TRBV20-1	TRBD1	TRBJ2-7	CSATRQGGEQYF	TGCAGTGCTACCCGACAGGGCGGGGAGCAGTACTTC
many	TRBV30	-	TRBJ2-7	CAWSGAVYEQYF	TGTGCCTGGAGTGGGGCTGTCTACGAGCAGTACTTC
once	TRBV20-1	-	TRBJ2-3	CSVSYSGDTQYF	TGCAGTGTTTCCTACTCGGGAGATACGCAGTATTTT
many	TRBV2	-	TRBJ1-2	CASSPQSGGYTF	TGTGCCAGCAGTCCTCAGAGCGGTGGCTACACCTTC
many	TRBV2	-	TRBJ1-1	CASSRPGPENTEAFF	TGTGCCAGCAGCAGACCGGGACCCGAGAACACTGAAGCTTTCTTT
many	TRBV11-2	TRBD2	TRBJ2-7	CASSLKVGLADYYEQYF	TGTGCCAGCAGCTTAAAAGTGGGACTAGCGGATTACTACGAGCAGTACTTC
-	TRBV4-1	-	TRBJ1-5	CASSQDEYSNQPQHF	TGCGCCAGCAGCCAAGATGAATATAGCAATCAGCCCCAGCATTTT
few	TRBV25-1	-	TRBJ2-1	CASSEYQFSNSYNEQFF	TGTGCCAGCAGTGAATATCAGTTTAGCAACTCCTACAATGAGCAGTTCTTC
many	TRBV6-1	TRBD2	TRBJ2-7	CASSPRAGVPYEQYF	TGTGCCAGCAGTCCCAGGGCGGGAGTTCCCTACGAGCAGTACTTC
-	TRBV7-2	-	TRBJ1-2	CASSHDGPRGYTF	TGTGCCAGCAGCCACGACGGGCCTAGGGGCTACACCTTC
few	TRBV9	TRBD1	TRBJ1-5	CASSVEMGGDRGNQPQHF	TGTGCCAGCAGCGTAGAAATGGGGGGGGACAGGGGCAATCAGCCCCAGCATTTT
few	TRBV14	-	TRBJ1-1	CASSQWGRNEAFF	TGTGCCAGCAGCCAATGGGGGCGGAATGAAGCTTTCTTT
many	TRBV5-6	-	TRBJ1-1	CASSPKGQALTEAFF	TGTGCCAGCAGCCCAAAAGGACAAGCCCTCACTGAAGCTTTCTTT